These T cell receptor beta chains were read from a single sample in a study of PD-L1 blockade in urothelial cancer. Profiled with immunoSEQ multiplex PCR; TCRdb holds only in-frame clones, not every one. The data contain 40,000 or so clones, roughly 80% of them singletons. Source: PBMCs, taken around atezolizumab (anti-PD-L1) treatment. Every receptor here comes from a man aged 60 to 75 with urothelial cancer. CDR3s include the opening cysteine and the closing phenylalanine or tryptophan. The order of the fields is J gene, V gene, D gene, clone size, CDR3 DNA, CDR3 protein. D genes are given only for firm matches. For some rows the clone size is stated as once, few or many, or as a class when expanded; others skip it.

j_call: TRBJ1-3
v_call: TRBV6-6
d_call: -
clone_size: -
cdr3_nt: TGTGCCAGCAGTCCTACTCCCGCTGGAAACACCATATATTTT
cdr3_aa: CASSPTPAGNTIYF

j_call: TRBJ2-7
v_call: TRBV27
d_call: -
clone_size: -
cdr3_nt: TGTGCCACCCACGGTGAGGGCGTCTCCTACGAGCAGTACTTC
cdr3_aa: CATHGEGVSYEQYF

j_call: TRBJ2-1
v_call: TRBV15
d_call: TRBD2
clone_size: -
cdr3_nt: TGTGCCACCAGCAGGGCCGGAGGACTAGCGGACTACAATGAGCAGTTCTTC
cdr3_aa: CATSRAGGLADYNEQFF

j_call: TRBJ1-3
v_call: TRBV7-6
d_call: -
clone_size: -
cdr3_nt: TGTGCCAGCAGCCCAGCTGGACAGCCTGGAAACACCATATATTTT
cdr3_aa: CASSPAGQPGNTIYF

j_call: TRBJ2-7
v_call: TRBV28
d_call: TRBD1
clone_size: -
cdr3_nt: TGTGCCAGCAGGACAGGGACAGGGGGCTTTTACGAGCAGTACTTC
cdr3_aa: CASRTGTGGFYEQYF

j_call: TRBJ1-5
v_call: TRBV19
d_call: -
clone_size: -
cdr3_nt: TGTGCCAGTTCACAACAGGGATCATATAGCAATCAGCCCCAGCATTTT
cdr3_aa: CASSQQGSYSNQPQHF

j_call: TRBJ2-7
v_call: TRBV27
d_call: TRBD1
clone_size: -
cdr3_nt: TGTGCCAGCAGGGGACAGGGGGCGGGGGAGCAGTACTTC
cdr3_aa: CASRGQGAGEQYF

j_call: TRBJ2-2
v_call: TRBV28
d_call: TRBD2
clone_size: -
cdr3_nt: TGTGCCAGCAGTTCACTCCCTAGTAGCGGGGGGTCGAACACCGGGGAGCTGTTTTTT
cdr3_aa: CASSSLPSSGGSNTGELFF

j_call: TRBJ1-5
v_call: TRBV28
d_call: TRBD1
clone_size: once
cdr3_nt: TGTGCCAGCAGTTCCACCGGGACAGGCAATCAGCCCCAGCATTTT
cdr3_aa: CASSSTGTGNQPQHF

j_call: TRBJ2-4
v_call: TRBV2
d_call: -
clone_size: -
cdr3_nt: TGTGCCAGCAGTACGAATACAGGGAATAGGGCCAAAAACATTCAGTACTTC
cdr3_aa: CASSTNTGNRAKNIQYF

j_call: TRBJ2-1
v_call: TRBV4-2
d_call: TRBD2
clone_size: -
cdr3_nt: TGTGCCAGCAGCCAAGGACTAGCGGGGGGCGACAATGAGCAGTTCTTC
cdr3_aa: CASSQGLAGGDNEQFF

j_call: TRBJ2-7
v_call: TRBV30
d_call: TRBD2
clone_size: -
cdr3_nt: TGTGCCGGCCGACTAGCGGGGAGCTCCTACGAGCAGTACTTC
cdr3_aa: CAGRLAGSSYEQYF

j_call: TRBJ2-1
v_call: TRBV6-1
d_call: -
clone_size: -
cdr3_nt: TGTGCCAGCACCCCATCCCTTAACGGTGAGCAGTTCTTC
cdr3_aa: CASTPSLNGEQFF

j_call: TRBJ2-3
v_call: TRBV2
d_call: -
clone_size: -
cdr3_nt: TGTGCCAGCAGTGGCGGGATGGGCACAGATACGCAGTATTTT
cdr3_aa: CASSGGMGTDTQYF

j_call: TRBJ1-2
v_call: TRBV5-6
d_call: -
clone_size: -
cdr3_nt: TGTGCCAGCAGCAATACAGGCATCCAGACCTATGGCTACACCTTC
cdr3_aa: CASSNTGIQTYGYTF

j_call: TRBJ1-2
v_call: TRBV30
d_call: TRBD1
clone_size: -
cdr3_nt: TGTGCCTGGAGCGCAGGACAGGATAATGGCTACACCTTC
cdr3_aa: CAWSAGQDNGYTF

j_call: TRBJ2-3
v_call: TRBV30
d_call: -
clone_size: -
cdr3_nt: TGTGCCTCGTTCTCAGGGAGCACAGATACGCAGTATTTT
cdr3_aa: CASFSGSTDTQYF

j_call: TRBJ2-7
v_call: TRBV5-4
d_call: TRBD1
clone_size: -
cdr3_nt: TGTGCCAGCAGCCCTGAACAGGGGCGCTACGAGCAGTACTTC
cdr3_aa: CASSPEQGRYEQYF

j_call: TRBJ1-4
v_call: TRBV7-8
d_call: -
clone_size: few
cdr3_nt: TGTGCCAGCAGCTTTTTAGCAACTAATGAAAAACTGTTTTTT
cdr3_aa: CASSFLATNEKLFF

j_call: TRBJ2-2
v_call: TRBV10-2
d_call: -
clone_size: -
cdr3_nt: TGCGCCAGCAGTGACGGAGGTGGGGAGAACACCGGGGAGCTGTTTTTT
cdr3_aa: CASSDGGGENTGELFF

j_call: TRBJ2-2
v_call: TRBV28
d_call: TRBD1
clone_size: -
cdr3_nt: TGTGCCAGCGGCATCCTCCCGGGACAGGGCACCGGGGAGCTGTTTTTT
cdr3_aa: CASGILPGQGTGELFF

j_call: TRBJ2-6
v_call: TRBV5-1
d_call: -
clone_size: -
cdr3_nt: TGCGCCAGCAGCTTGGCCGGGACAAGGGGCTCTGGGGCCAACGTCCTGACTTTC
cdr3_aa: CASSLAGTRGSGANVLTF

j_call: TRBJ2-7
v_call: TRBV2
d_call: -
clone_size: once
cdr3_nt: TGTGCCAGCAGTGTTGACGGGATAGCCCACGAGCAGTACTTC
cdr3_aa: CASSVDGIAHEQYF

j_call: TRBJ1-5
v_call: TRBV6-6
d_call: -
clone_size: -
cdr3_nt: TGTGCCAGCAGTCACCCGATTTACGGGGGGTACCAGCCCCAGCATTTT
cdr3_aa: CASSHPIYGGYQPQHF

j_call: TRBJ2-1
v_call: TRBV9
d_call: -
clone_size: -
cdr3_nt: TGTGCCAGCAGCGTAGGGCCATACAATGAGCAGTTCTTC
cdr3_aa: CASSVGPYNEQFF

j_call: TRBJ1-2
v_call: TRBV5-8
d_call: TRBD1
clone_size: -
cdr3_nt: TGTGCCAGCAACATGGGACAGTATGATTTTCGTTCTAACTATGGCTACACCTTC
cdr3_aa: CASNMGQYDFRSNYGYTF

j_call: TRBJ2-1
v_call: TRBV27
d_call: -
clone_size: -
cdr3_nt: TGTGCCAGCAGTTTATTCCGGGATTCCTACAATGAGCAGTTCTTC
cdr3_aa: CASSLFRDSYNEQFF

j_call: TRBJ1-2
v_call: TRBV14
d_call: -
clone_size: -
cdr3_nt: TGTGCCAGCAGCCAAGAGAGACAACAGCTGATCTATGGCTACACCTTC
cdr3_aa: CASSQERQQLIYGYTF

j_call: TRBJ2-7
v_call: TRBV28
d_call: -
clone_size: -
cdr3_nt: TGTGCCAGCATGAGCGCACGGGACTCCTACGAGCAGTACTTC
cdr3_aa: CASMSARDSYEQYF

j_call: TRBJ2-7
v_call: TRBV5-1
d_call: -
clone_size: -
cdr3_nt: TGCGCCAGCAGCTTGGCCGATTCTCGGAGCTCCTACGAGCAGTACTTC
cdr3_aa: CASSLADSRSSYEQYF

j_call: TRBJ2-2
v_call: TRBV6-1
d_call: TRBD1
clone_size: -
cdr3_nt: TGTGCCAGCAGTGTCCGACAGGGGAGGACCGGGGAGCTGTTTTTT
cdr3_aa: CASSVRQGRTGELFF

j_call: TRBJ1-5
v_call: TRBV29-1
d_call: TRBD1
clone_size: -
cdr3_nt: TGCAGCGTTGAAGCAGGGGGGTCCCATCAGCCCCAGCATTTT
cdr3_aa: CSVEAGGSHQPQHF

j_call: TRBJ1-6
v_call: TRBV7-8
d_call: -
clone_size: few
cdr3_nt: TGTGCCAGCAGCTTACGGGCGGTCGGGAGCTCCTATAATTCACCCCTCCACTTT
cdr3_aa: CASSLRAVGSSYNSPLHF

j_call: TRBJ2-7
v_call: TRBV5-5
d_call: -
clone_size: -
cdr3_nt: TGTGCCAGCAGCCGTACTAGTGCCCTCAACTACGAGCAGTACTTC
cdr3_aa: CASSRTSALNYEQYF

j_call: TRBJ1-2
v_call: TRBV20-1
d_call: -
clone_size: -
cdr3_nt: TGCAGTGTTTTTGGGCGTTATGGCTACACCTTC
cdr3_aa: CSVFGRYGYTF

j_call: TRBJ1-4
v_call: TRBV29-1
d_call: -
clone_size: once
cdr3_nt: TGCAGCGTTGGCCCAGCGCGTAATGAAAAACTGTTTTTT
cdr3_aa: CSVGPARNEKLFF

j_call: TRBJ2-3
v_call: TRBV10-1
d_call: -
clone_size: -
cdr3_nt: TGCGCCAGCAGTGAGACAGGAGGGGGCACAGATACGCAGTATTTT
cdr3_aa: CASSETGGGTDTQYF

j_call: TRBJ2-1
v_call: TRBV27
d_call: -
clone_size: -
cdr3_nt: TGTGCCAGCAGTTGGACCGGGACACGGTACTATGAGCAGTTCTTC
cdr3_aa: CASSWTGTRYYEQFF

j_call: TRBJ2-5
v_call: TRBV5-1
d_call: -
clone_size: -
cdr3_nt: TGCGCCAGCAGCTTGCAGCAAGAGACCCAGTACTTC
cdr3_aa: CASSLQQETQYF

j_call: TRBJ2-5
v_call: TRBV5-5
d_call: TRBD1
clone_size: -
cdr3_nt: TGTGCCAGCAGCTTTCCCCGGGACAGGGGGCAAGAGACCCAGTACTTC
cdr3_aa: CASSFPRDRGQETQYF

j_call: TRBJ2-7
v_call: TRBV6-8
d_call: -
clone_size: -
cdr3_nt: TGTGCTAGCAGTCACGGGGAGGCATACGAGCAGTACTTC
cdr3_aa: CASSHGEAYEQYF

j_call: TRBJ1-2
v_call: TRBV4-2
d_call: TRBD1
clone_size: -
cdr3_nt: TGTGCCAGCAGCCAACCACCGGGACAGGGGGTTCTTCATTATGGCTACACCTTC
cdr3_aa: CASSQPPGQGVLHYGYTF